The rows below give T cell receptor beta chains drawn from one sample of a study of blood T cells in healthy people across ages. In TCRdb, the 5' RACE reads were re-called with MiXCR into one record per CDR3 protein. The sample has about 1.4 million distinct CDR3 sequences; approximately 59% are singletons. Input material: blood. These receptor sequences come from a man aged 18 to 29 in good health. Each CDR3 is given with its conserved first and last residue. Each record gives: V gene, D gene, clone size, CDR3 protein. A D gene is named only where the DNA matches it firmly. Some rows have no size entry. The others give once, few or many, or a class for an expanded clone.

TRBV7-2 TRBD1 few CASSSRTGASYNEQFF
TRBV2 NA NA CASLPWRDYGYTF
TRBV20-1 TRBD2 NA CSAGRLAGPKETQYF
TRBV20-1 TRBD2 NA CSAPRERSGRAVGETQYF
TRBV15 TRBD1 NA CATSRDRDSQETQYF
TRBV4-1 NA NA CASSPLEALRSGEQFF
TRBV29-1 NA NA CSVTGPYEQYF
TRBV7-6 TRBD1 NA CASSGNRGDEQYF
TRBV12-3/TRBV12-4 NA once CASSLGLYGQYF
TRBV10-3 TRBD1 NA CAISNGQGLNTEAFF
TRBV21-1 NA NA CASSPTGRLAKNIQYF
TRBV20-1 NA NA CSARDRVWGSNQPQHF
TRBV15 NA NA CATGWGNPGDTQYF
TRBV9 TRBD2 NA CASSAHGLVSEQFF
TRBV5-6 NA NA CASGTTGSPYEQYF
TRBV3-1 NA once CASSPTQGYSNTGELFF
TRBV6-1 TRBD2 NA CASSVQLAGGTNPGELFF
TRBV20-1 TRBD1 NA CSALRDSNNEQFF
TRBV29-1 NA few CSVGGGGDTQYF
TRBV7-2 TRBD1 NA CASSLGTGINQPQHF
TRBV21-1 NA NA CAGSKALGDRGGYEQYF
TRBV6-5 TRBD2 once CASVRGSGADTQYF
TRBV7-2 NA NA CASSLGRENEKLFF
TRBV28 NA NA CASSSPRDEQFF
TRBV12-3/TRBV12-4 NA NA CASSLGGGVDNEQFF
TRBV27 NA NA CASSPGGRGNQPQHF
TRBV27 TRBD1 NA CASRANPTGSSYEQYF
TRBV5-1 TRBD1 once CASSLLIGTGAYEQFF
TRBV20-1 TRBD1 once CSAYYTGQGSQETQYF
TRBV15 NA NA CATSREEVSTDTQYF
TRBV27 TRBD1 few CASSSDRAYEQYF
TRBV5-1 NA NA CATQIAPGFTRDYGYTF
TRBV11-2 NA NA CASSTIAGPSGEQYF
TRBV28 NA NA CASRSGGSVYEQYF
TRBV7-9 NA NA CASRRTENYEQYF
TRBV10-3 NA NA CAMRNTEAFF
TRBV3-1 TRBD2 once CASSQDRTRAYEQYF
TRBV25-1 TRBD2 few CASSVSSGPVVEQYF
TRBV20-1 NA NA CSAGVNEETQYF
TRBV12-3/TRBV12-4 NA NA CASKRGWTEAFF
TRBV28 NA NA CASSFMAASSYNSPLHF
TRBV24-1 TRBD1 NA CATSPGQGSRNEQFF
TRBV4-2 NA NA CASSQEPPSSGNTIYF
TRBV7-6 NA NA CASSLDGAAEGYTF
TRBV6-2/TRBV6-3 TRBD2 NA CASRQGNSGEDEQFF
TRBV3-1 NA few CASSHRVTANYGYTF
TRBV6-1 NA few CASSEAAGGGNEQFF
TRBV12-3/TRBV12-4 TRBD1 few CASSWTGSYTF
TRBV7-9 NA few CASSLGRIAYNEQFF
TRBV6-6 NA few CASSYGGGPGTEAFF
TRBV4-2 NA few CASSQQTGLYEQYF
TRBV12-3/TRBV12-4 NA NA CASSLESLGGYGYTF
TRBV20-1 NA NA CSAISGHLQETQYF
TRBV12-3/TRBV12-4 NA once CASNTKGPKNIQYF